This T cell receptor beta chain is from a study of shared clonotypes between healthy human individuals. Study overall: Researchers assigned three CD4 naive, three CD4 memory, two CD8 naive and one CD8 memory plate to each donor.

As regards this clone: Its antigen is not identified.

Broader study findings: It was the few donors that limited the genetic and exposure-history diversity represented.

TCRdb's copy holds only in-frame clones and misses some; the assay was immunoSEQ multiplex PCR. The sample records roughly 700,000 clones, around two thirds being singletons. The CDR3 contains 16 residues. V lost 0 bases, J lost 0 bases, and 9 bases lay in between. CDR1 and CDR2 (germline): LNHNV, YYDKDF (reference sequence). This chain links TRBV15 with TRBJ1-3; D not resolved. Sequenced sample: memory CD4+ T cells sorted from blood. Sample subset: CD45RA-negative fraction. This TCR came from a woman aged 25 to 45 in good health. CDR3 nucleotide sequence: TGTGCCACCAGCAGAGAGGGGAAGAACTCTGGAAACACCATATATTTT. Its translation: CATSREGKNSGNTIYF.